These 19 T cell receptor beta chains came from one sample sequenced in a study of blood T cell repertoires in COVID-19. Method: immunoSEQ multiplex PCR; TCRdb's copy keeps in-frame clones and lacks some. The repertoire holds about 330,000 clones, with roughly 85% as singletons. Sequenced material: peripheral blood. The source is a human donor in a cohort sampled during active COVID-19.

This rearrangement joins TRBV5-5 to TRBJ1-2; 8 nucleotides agree with TRBD1. Germline loops: CDR1 SGHKS, CDR2 YYEKEE (reference sequence). This CDR3 comprises 13 residues. Trimming cost V 6 bases and J 7 bases; bases outside gene matches: 8. This CDR3 reads CASTADRAGGYTF. CDR3 DNA: TGTGCCAGCACCGCGGACAGGGCGGGTGGCTACACCTTC.

The gene calls are TRBV7-2 and TRBJ1-2, with D tentatively TRBD1 (6 bases). The CDR3 has 13 amino acids. CDR1 is SGHTA, CDR2 FQGNSA, per germline. Deletions cut 3 bases from V and 8 bases from J, with 13 bases between. The CDR3: CASSFRGAGGYTF. CDR3 nucleotide sequence: TGTGCCAGCAGCTTCCGGGGGGCCGGCGGCTACACCTTC. The whole variable domain, remainder taken from reference TRBV7-2 and TRBJ1-2, is GAGVSQSPSNKVTEKGKDVELRCDPISGHTALYWYRQSLGQGLEFLIYFQGNSAPDKSGLPSDRFSAERTGGSVSTLTIQRTQQEDSAVYLCASSFRGAGGYTFGSGTRLTVV.

The sample holds one count of this clone. In nucleotides, the CDR3 is TGCAGCGTTACCGTACGGGGTCGCGGTACCTACGAGCAGTACTTC. This sequence encodes CSVTVRGRGTYEQYF. This chain uses TRBV29-1 with TRBJ2-7; D perhaps matches TRBD2 (5 bases). Per germline, CDR1 SQVTM and CDR2 ANQGSEA. V was shortened by 5 bases and J by 2 bases, with 19 bases between the two germline ends. The CDR3 loop spans 15 amino acids.

This chain uses TRBV19 with TRBJ1-1; D remains ambiguous. The CDR3 has 13 residues. From germline, CDR1 is LNHDA and CDR2 SQIVND (reference sequence). The V end lost 3 bases, the J end lost 3 bases, and 8 bases lay between the germline ends. This chain's CDR3 is CASSIRLHTEAFF. The CDR3 coding sequence is TGTGCCAGTAGTATCCGGTTACACACTGAAGCTTTCTTT.

In its sample, this clone was seen a few times. The V call is TRBV6-5, the J call TRBJ2-7, with D tentatively TRBD1 (5 bases). CDR1 is MNHEY and CDR2 is SVGAGI in the germline V gene. The V end lost 7 bases, the J end lost 5 bases, and 21 bases lay between the germline ends. The CDR3 has 15 residues. Written as DNA, the CDR3 is TGTGCCAGCAACCCGGACACCACGGGCAAGGACGAGCAGTACTTC. Amino acid sequence: CASNPDTTGKDEQYF.

The chain couples TRBV18 to TRBJ1-6, with a possible D match to TRBD1 (5 bases). CDR1 and CDR2 from the germline V gene are KGHSH and LQKENI. V gave up 6 bases and J gave up 9 bases, with 15 bases separating them. The CDR3 sequence is 14 residues long. Written as DNA, the CDR3 is TGTGCCAGCTCGCAAACAGGCCCCGGTTCACCCCTCCACTTT. Its translation is CASSQTGPGSPLHF.

The genes are TRBV7-9 and TRBJ1-3; 8 bases match TRBD1. The germline CDR1 and CDR2 sequences are SEHNR and FQNEAQ (reference sequence). The J segment lost 4 bases and the V segment lost 5 bases, leaving 10 bases of the junction unmatched. The CDR3 extends over 16 amino acids. In DNA form, the CDR3 reads TGTGCCAGCAGCCCAAACGACAGGGGATACGGAAACACCATATATTTT. This codes for CASSPNDRGYGNTIYF.

The chain carries TRBV5-4 and TRBJ1-2; D uncertain. CDR3 length: 14 residues. Germline assignment: CDR1 SGHNT and CDR2 YYREEE (reference sequence). The V end was cut by 2 bases, the J end by 1 base, with 9 bases between. This chain's CDR3 is CASSFGGFNYGYTF. For the CDR3, the DNA is TGTGCCAGCAGCTTTGGAGGGTTTAACTATGGCTACACCTTC.

J is TRBJ1-2 and V is TRBV5-6, with TRBD1 identical over 7 bases. The CDR3 runs to 14 residues. Germline V gene data show CDR1 as SGHDT and CDR2 as YYEEEE. Trimming cost V 3 bases and J 4 bases; bases outside gene matches: 6. The DNA for the CDR3 is TGTGCCAGCAGCTCCCCCCACAGGGGCTATGGCTACACCTTC. Its protein is CASSSPHRGYGYTF. The variable domain in full, completed from reference TRBV5-6 and TRBJ1-2, reads DAGVTQSPTHLIKTRGQQVTLRCSPKSGHDTVSWYQQALGQGPQFIFQYYEEEERQRGNFPDRFSGHQFPNYSSELNVNALLLGDSALYLCASSSPHRGYGYTFGSGTRLTVV.

This sequence joins TRBV11-2 and TRBJ2-7; 7 bases line up with TRBD1. V shed 3 bases, J shed 3 bases, and the junction held 2 bases outside the gene matches. This CDR3 has 13 amino acids. Germline lookup yields CDR1 SGHAT and CDR2 FQNNGV. As DNA, the CDR3 is TGTGCCAGCAGCTTCGGGACAGTCTACGAGCAGTACTTC. Translation gives CASSFGTVYEQYF.

The chain carries TRBV2 and TRBJ1-5, with 8 bases identical to TRBD1. The junction had 10 bases not matched to a gene; V was cut back by 6 bases and J by 6 bases. The germline V gene encodes CDR1 SNHLY and CDR2 FYNNEI. This CDR3 is built from 15 residues. The CDR3 region is CASRVGQGPRQPQHF. For the CDR3, the DNA is TGTGCCAGCAGAGTCGGACAGGGTCCACGTCAGCCCCAGCATTTT. The whole variable domain, remainder taken from reference TRBV2 and TRBJ1-5, is EPEVTQTPSHQVTQMGQEVILRCVPISNHLYFYWYRQILGQKVEFLVSFYNNEISEKSEIFDDQFSVERPDGSNFTLKIRSTKLEDSAMYFCASRVGQGPRQPQHFGDGTRLSIL.

V gene TRBV7-8 combines with J gene TRBJ1-1; D is uncertain. The length of the CDR3 is 11 residues. The V gene lost 8 bases and the J gene lost 6 bases, with 10 bases spanning the gap. The germline CDR1 and CDR2 sequences are SGHVS and FQNEAQ. DNA of the CDR3: TGTGCCAGCCGCCTTGGGCCTGAAGCTTTCTTT. This gives the protein CASRLGPEAFF.

This chain connects TRBV3-1 (or the pseudogene TRBV3-2) to TRBJ1-6, with D tentatively TRBD1 (5 bases). Germline V gene data show CDR1 as LGHDT and CDR2 as YNNKEL (reference sequence). This CDR3 spans 14 amino acids. Between the trimmed V and J ends, which lost 4 bases and 7 bases, there was a span of 11 bases. Here the CDR3 reads CASSRAGPNSPLHF. In DNA form, the CDR3 reads TGTGCCAGCAGCCGAGCAGGGCCGAATTCACCCCTCCACTTT.

The chain carries TRBV6-6 and TRBJ2-7; TRBD2 is a possible D gene (5 bases). Trimming stripped 5 bases from V and 0 bases from J, with 8 bases between. CDR1 and CDR2 from the germline V gene are MNHNY and SVGAGI (reference sequence). The CDR3 contains 13 residues. Written as DNA, the CDR3 is TGTGCCAGCAGTCTAGGGAGCTCCTACGAGCAGTACTTC. This translates into CASSLGSSYEQYF.

V gene TRBV30 combines with J gene TRBJ1-4; tentatively, D is TRBD1 (6 bases). V was clipped by 1 base and J by 11 bases, with 17 bases between them. Per germline, CDR1 GTSNPN and CDR2 SVGIG (reference sequence). The CDR3 is made up of 14 amino acids. CDR3 DNA: TGTGCCTGGAGTGCCGGACAGTACCTAGGGAAACTGTTTTTT. Translating gives CAWSAGQYLGKLFF.

The chain uses TRBV6-5 and TRBJ2-3; D possibly corresponds to TRBD2 (6 bases). Germline V gene sequence: CDR1 MNHEY, CDR2 SVGAGI. The length of the CDR3 is 15 residues. Trimming removed 2 bases from V and 7 bases from J, with 16 bases in between. CDR3 coding DNA: TGTGCCAGCAGTTACACTGCTATAACTAGCAATACGCAGTATTTT. This codes for CASSYTAITSNTQYF.

This rearrangement joins TRBV6-5 to TRBJ1-5; D remains ambiguous. Germline V CDR1 and CDR2: MNHEY, SVGAGI. The V end lost 7 bases, the J end lost 5 bases, and 12 bases lay between the germline ends. This CDR3 has 13 amino acids. This CDR3 is CASMRTLDQPQHF. The DNA for the CDR3 is TGTGCCAGCATGCGCACCCTCGATCAGCCCCAGCATTTT.

J is TRBJ2-2 and V is TRBV6-5; possibly TRBD2 for D (5 bases). This CDR3 region has 14 residues. V gave up 6 bases and J gave up 7 bases, with 15 bases separating them. The V gene's germline CDR1 is MNHEY and CDR2 SVGAGI. For the CDR3, the DNA is TGTGCCAGCAGCCCCACTAGTAATGGCGGGGAGCTGTTTTTT. Amino acid sequence: CASSPTSNGGELFF.

In nucleotides, the CDR3 is TGTGCCAGTAGTATTGACTCCCTCTATCGTGGCTACACCTTC. It encodes CASSIDSLYRGYTF. The rearrangement uses TRBV19 and TRBJ1-2; D uncertain. Trimming left V 3 bases short and J 7 bases short, with 15 bases between. Germline CDR1 LNHDA, CDR2 SQIVND (reference sequence). The CDR3 extends over 14 amino acids.